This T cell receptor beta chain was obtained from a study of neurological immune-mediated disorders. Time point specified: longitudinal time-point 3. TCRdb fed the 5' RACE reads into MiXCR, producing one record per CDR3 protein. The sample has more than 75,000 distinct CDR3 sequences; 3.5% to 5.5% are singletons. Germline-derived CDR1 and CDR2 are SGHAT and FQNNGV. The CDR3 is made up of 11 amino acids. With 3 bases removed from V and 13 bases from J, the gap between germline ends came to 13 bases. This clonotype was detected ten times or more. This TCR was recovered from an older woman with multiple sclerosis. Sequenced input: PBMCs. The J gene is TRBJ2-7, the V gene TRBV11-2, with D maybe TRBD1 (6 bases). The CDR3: CASSFQDRAYF. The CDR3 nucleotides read TGTGCCAGCAGCTTCCAGGACAGAGCATACTTC. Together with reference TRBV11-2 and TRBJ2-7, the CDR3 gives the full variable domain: EAGVAQSPRYKIIEKRQSVAFWCNPISGHATLYWYQQILGQGPKLLIQFQNNGVVDDSQLPKDRFSAERLKGVDSTLKIQPAKLEDSAVYLCASSFQDRAYFGPGTRLTVT.